Described below is a single TCR beta chain sequence and its context. Its antigen is currently unknown. This sample stems from a study of T cell repertoires in cytomegalovirus infection. Study information: It can be stated that public TCR beta signatures indicated CMV infection as well as a matching HLA type.

TCRdb passed the reads through MiXCR, listing each CDR3 protein once. The data contain around 710,000 distinct CDR3 sequences, under 35% of them seen just once; the ten biggest clones take up around 13%. The CDR3 runs to 13 residues. In germline, CDR1 is MNHEY, CDR2 SVGEGT. The V end was cut by 5 bases, the J end by 9 bases, with 11 bases between. Study results and limitations: Predominance within the ex vivo response was attributable to HLA-C-restricted CMV-specific TCR beta clonotypes.

The clonotype originates from a human donor in good health (CMV status not recorded). Some clones in this sample may be carry-over from other donors' samples. V gene TRBV6-2 or TRBV6-3 combines with J gene TRBJ1-6; D gene ambiguous. Sequenced here: cultured CD8+ T cells from PBMCs, sampled from culture after CMV antigen stimulation. CDR3 DNA: TGTGCCAGCAGTCCCTCTATGGGTTCACCCCTCCACTTT. Translating gives CASSPSMGSPLHF.